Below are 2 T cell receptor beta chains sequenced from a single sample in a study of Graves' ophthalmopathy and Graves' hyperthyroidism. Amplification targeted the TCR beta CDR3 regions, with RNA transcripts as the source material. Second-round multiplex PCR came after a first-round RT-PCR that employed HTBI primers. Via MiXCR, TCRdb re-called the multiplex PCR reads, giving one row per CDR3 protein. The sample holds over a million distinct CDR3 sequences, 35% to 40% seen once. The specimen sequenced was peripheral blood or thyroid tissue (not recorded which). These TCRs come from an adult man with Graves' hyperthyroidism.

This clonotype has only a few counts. CDR3 nucleotide sequence: TGCAGCCCCACCGCCACCAGGGACGTGAACTATGGCTACACCTTC. Translating it yields CSPTATRDVNYGYTF. V gene TRBV29-1 combines with J gene TRBJ1-2; D might be TRBD1 (5 bases). Germline V gene lookup returns CDR1 SQVTM and CDR2 ANQGSEA. Trimming stripped 8 bases from V and 2 bases from J, with 21 bases between. CDR3 length: 15 residues.

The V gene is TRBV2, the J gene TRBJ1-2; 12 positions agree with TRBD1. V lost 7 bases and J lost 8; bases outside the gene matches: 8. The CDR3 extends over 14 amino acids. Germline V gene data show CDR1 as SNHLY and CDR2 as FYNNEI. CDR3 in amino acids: CASKGQGAKGGYTF. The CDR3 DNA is TGTGCCAGCAAGGGACAGGGGGCAAAGGGCGGCTACACCTTC.